Listed here is a single TCR beta chain. Antigen specificity is unknown. The sample belongs to a study of cytomegalovirus exposure and HLA in healthy donors. Notes on the study in general: Cytomegalovirus-associated status was assigned to approximately 160 TCR beta chains.

The CDR3 is 15 residues long. Germline lookup yields CDR1 LNHNV and CDR2 YYDKDF (reference sequence). J gave up 4 bases and V 0 bases, and 5 bases lay outside the gene matches. Only in-frame clones appear in the TCRdb table, and some are missing; sequencing was by immunoSEQ multiplex PCR. The repertoire has some 170,000 clones, around 96% of them found once; the top ten carry roughly 0.83%. Material for sequencing was PBMCs. The clonotype was recovered from a woman in her late teens or twenties in good health and CMV-seronegative. This chain joins TRBV15 and TRBJ1-2, with 7 bases lining up with TRBD1. CDR3 DNA sequence: TGTGCCACCAGCAGAGAGAGGGACAGACTCTATGGCTACACCTTC. Its translation: CATSRERDRLYGYTF.